Reported below is one TCR beta chain. Its antigen remains unknown. Quantitative 5'-RACE with molecular barcodes produced the TCR beta libraries. TCRdb re-called the 5' RACE reads with MiXCR, one entry per CDR3 protein. The sample contains over 200,000 distinct CDR3 sequences, 18% of which appear only once. This record comes from a study of CD8 T cells in ankylosing spondylitis. This CDR3 is built from 15 residues. The V end lost 0 bases, the J end lost 2 bases, and 11 bases lay between the germline ends. The germline CDR1 and CDR2 sequences are DFQATT and SNEGSKA (reference sequence). Findings and limits, study-wide: Ankylosing spondylitis blood seemed to carry a telltale TCR beta motif made of seven or eight highly homologous variants.

The chain employs TRBV20-1 and TRBJ2-1, with D possibly being TRBD2 (6 bases). This TCR was recovered from a male donor with ankylosing spondylitis. What was sequenced was blood, either unsorted or a sorted T cell fraction (not recorded which). The chain's CDR3 is CSARDVSGPYNEQFF. Here the CDR3 DNA reads TGCAGTGCTAGAGATGTTAGCGGTCCCTACAATGAGCAGTTCTTC.